These T cell receptor beta chains were read from a single sample in a study of identical twins. TCRdb recomputed calls from the 5' RACE reads with MiXCR, one row per CDR3 protein. The profile shows some 240,000 distinct CDR3 sequences, 10% of them singletons. Material for sequencing was memory T cells sorted from blood. The receptors stem from a man aged 45-65 years in good health. CDR3s include the opening cysteine and the closing phenylalanine or tryptophan. The order of the fields is D gene, clone size, V gene, CDR3 length, J gene, CDR3 DNA, CDR3 protein. D genes are given only for firm matches. Clone size is not always given. Where it is, it says once, few, many or a class for expanded clones.

TRBD1,few,TRBV19,16,TRBJ1-5,TGTGCCAGTAGTTCGCTACCGACAGGGGGAGGGCAGCCCCAGCATTTT,CASSSLPTGGGQPQHF
TRBD1,NA,TRBV3-1,17,TRBJ2-6,TGTGCCAGCAGCCAAGGGACAGGGGGCTCTGGGGCCAACGTCCTGACTTTC,CASSQGTGGSGANVLTF
NA,many,TRBV4-3,16,TRBJ1-3,TGCGCCAGCAGCCAATCCAAGGGGCGCTCTGGAAACACCATATATTTT,CASSQSKGRSGNTIYF
TRBD2,few,TRBV5-6,16,TRBJ2-3,TGTGCCAGCAGCTCTATAGCGGGGGGGAACACAGATACGCAGTATTTT,CASSSIAGGNTDTQYF
NA,NA,TRBV28,15,TRBJ2-3,TGTGCCAGCAGATACAGGACCTCTAGCACAGATACGCAGTATTTT,CASRYRTSSTDTQYF
TRBD2,few,TRBV6-1,16,TRBJ2-3,TGTGCCAGCAAGACTAGCGGGGGTACTAGCACAGATACGCAGTATTTT,CASKTSGGTSTDTQYF
NA,few,TRBV7-6,16,TRBJ2-2,TGTGCCAGCAGCAACACAGGGGAGGGTCACACCGGGGAGCTGTTTTTT,CASSNTGEGHTGELFF
TRBD1,many,TRBV3-1,14,TRBJ2-1,TGTGCCAGCAGCCCATCGACAGGGGGCACTGAGCAGTTCTTC,CASSPSTGGTEQFF
NA,many,TRBV20-1,15,TRBJ1-4,TGCAGTGCTAGATCTGCGGGGGCAACTAATGAAAAACTGTTTTTT,CSARSAGATNEKLFF
NA,many,TRBV29-1,12,TRBJ2-7,TGCAGCGTTACTACAGGAGCCTACGAGCAGTACTTC,CSVTTGAYEQYF
NA,NA,TRBV4-3,16,TRBJ2-1,TGCGCCAGCAGCCAAGATGACGTTAGCTCCTACAATGAGCAGTTCTTC,CASSQDDVSSYNEQFF
TRBD1,few,TRBV19,15,TRBJ1-5,TGTGCCAGTAGTATAGGGAGGGGGCAAGGTCAGCCCCAGCATTTT,CASSIGRGQGQPQHF
NA,NA,TRBV2,13,TRBJ2-3,TGTGCCAGCGAGGGTCCGGCAGGGGCTACGCAGTATTTT,CASEGPAGATQYF
TRBD1,many,TRBV19,14,TRBJ2-7,TGTGCCAGTAGTATAGGACAGGGGAGTCACGAGCAGTACTTC,CASSIGQGSHEQYF
TRBD2,many,TRBV6-1,14,TRBJ2-3,TGTGCCACTACCGGGACTAGCGGGGTGGATACGCAGTATTTT,CATTGTSGVDTQYF
TRBD1,NA,TRBV20-1,16,TRBJ1-1,TGCAGTGCTAGGCTCCCGGGACAGGGGAAATGGGCTGAAGCTTTCTTT,CSARLPGQGKWAEAFF
NA,NA,TRBV7-2,15,TRBJ1-6,TGTGCCAGCACCCCCCAGGCTTCCCCGGGCTCACCCCTCCACTTT,CASTPQASPGSPLHF
NA,few,TRBV6-1,13,TRBJ1-1,TGTGCCAGCGGAGGGAGGGGGGACTCTGAAGCTTTCTTT,CASGGRGDSEAFF
TRBD2,NA,TRBV2,13,TRBJ2-7,TGTGCCAGACGACCTAGCGGGGGCCACGAGCAGTACTTC,CARRPSGGHEQYF